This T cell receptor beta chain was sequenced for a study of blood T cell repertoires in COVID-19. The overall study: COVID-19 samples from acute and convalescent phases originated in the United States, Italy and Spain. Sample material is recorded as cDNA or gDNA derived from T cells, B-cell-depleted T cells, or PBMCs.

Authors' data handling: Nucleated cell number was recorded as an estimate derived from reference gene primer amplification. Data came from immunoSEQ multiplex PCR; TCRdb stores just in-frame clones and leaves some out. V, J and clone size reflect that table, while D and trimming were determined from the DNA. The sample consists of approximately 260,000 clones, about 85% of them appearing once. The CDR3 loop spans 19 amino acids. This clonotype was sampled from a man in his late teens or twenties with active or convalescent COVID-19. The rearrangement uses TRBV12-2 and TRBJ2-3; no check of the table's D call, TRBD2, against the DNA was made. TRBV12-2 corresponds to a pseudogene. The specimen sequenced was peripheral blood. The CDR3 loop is CASRLNRLSPGLATDTQYF. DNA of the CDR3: TGTGCAAGTCGCTTGAATAGACTATCGCCGGGACTAGCAACAGATACGCAGTATTTT.